The TCR beta chain under discussion was sequenced for a study of T cell responses to AZD1222 COVID-19 vaccine. As for this clone: The antigen remains undetermined.

Overall study results and limits: Clonal diversity may have been underestimated in mostly white British donors. All repertoire sampling was performed exclusively after the peak T cell response.

With V trimmed by 2 bases and J by 4 bases, 7 bases remained unmatched. The CDR3 runs to 16 residues. Germline V gives CDR1 MGHRA, CDR2 YSYEKL. TCRdb's table, derived via immunoSEQ multiplex PCR, lists solely in-frame clones and lacks some. This sample has about 140,000 clones, with approximately 93% found just once. The sequences come from peripheral blood, collected on day 0 of MenACWY control vaccination. This TCR was sampled from an adult in good health. The rearrangement joins TRBV4-1 to TRBJ1-5, with 8 positions matching TRBD1. The CDR3 coding sequence is TGCGCCAGCAGCCAACCGGACAGGGAGTGGAATCAGCCCCAGCATTTT. Its protein is CASSQPDREWNQPQHF.